A selection of T cell receptor beta chains follows, all from one sample in a study of CD8+ T cells in alopecia areata. The assay was immunoSEQ multiplex PCR, and TCRdb's table has in-frame clones only and misses some. Here the sample spans approximately 63,000 clones, 50% to 75% being singletons. The sample consisted of CD8+ T cells sorted from blood, taken at week 0. The source is a human donor with alopecia areata. Each CDR3 is given with its conserved first and last residue. D genes are given only for firm matches. Some rows have no size entry. The others give once, few or many, or a class for an expanded clone.

TGTGCCAGCAGCCAAAGCGGGGGGGCCAACAATGAGCAGTTCTTC,CASSQSGGANNEQFF,TRBD2,-,TRBV27,TRBJ2-1
TGTGCCAGCAGCTCTCTAGACGGCGGGCCAACCTACGAGCAGTACTTC,CASSSLDGGPTYEQYF,-,-,TRBV28,TRBJ2-7
TGTGCCAGCAGCGTAGAGCGGGCTACTAGCACAGATACGCAGTATTTT,CASSVERATSTDTQYF,-,-,TRBV9,TRBJ2-3
TGCGCCAGCAGCCAAGGAGGCGGGAAGGGGTCAGATACGCAGTATTTT,CASSQGGGKGSDTQYF,-,-,TRBV4-1,TRBJ2-3
TGTGCCAGCAGCGTAGTGGATAGCACAGATACGCAGTATTTT,CASSVVDSTDTQYF,-,-,TRBV9,TRBJ2-3
TGTGCCAGTTCGACAGGGAGCTCCTACGAGCAGTACTTC,CASSTGSSYEQYF,TRBD1,-,TRBV27,TRBJ2-7
TGTGCCAGCAGCTTATCAGGGGTGGGGACCACTGAAGCTTTCTTT,CASSLSGVGTTEAFF,-,-,TRBV7-3,TRBJ1-1
TGTGCCAGCAGCTTAAACGCGGACAGGGACGAGCAGTACTTC,CASSLNADRDEQYF,TRBD1,few,TRBV7-3,TRBJ2-7
TGTGCCAGCAGCCAGGTGGGAAATGAGCAGTTCTTC,CASSQVGNEQFF,-,-,TRBV7-2,TRBJ2-1
TGCGCCAGCAGCCAGAAACCGCGAGCCGATGAAAAACTGTTTTTT,CASSQKPRADEKLFF,-,-,TRBV4-1,TRBJ1-4
TGTGCCTGGAGTGTTGGCGCGGGAGCAGATACGCAGTATTTT,CAWSVGAGADTQYF,TRBD2,-,TRBV30,TRBJ2-3
TGCAGCGTTGTGGCCCTTAATTTCTCCTACGAGCAGTACTTC,CSVVALNFSYEQYF,-,-,TRBV29-1,TRBJ2-7
TGTGCCAGCAGTTTATCGGGGGGGCTGGGCTATGGCTACACCTTC,CASSLSGGLGYGYTF,-,-,TRBV27,TRBJ1-2
TGTGCCAGCAGCGCCACCAGGGGGCGCGTTGACGAGCAGTACTTC,CASSATRGRVDEQYF,TRBD1,-,TRBV2,TRBJ2-7
TGTGCCAGCAGTTACGGGTACTCCACAGATACGCAGTATTTT,CASSYGYSTDTQYF,-,-,TRBV6-5,TRBJ2-3
TGTGCCAGCAGCCAGGACAGTGTGAATGCTGAAGCTTTCTTT,CASSQDSVNAEAFF,-,-,TRBV14,TRBJ1-1
TGTGCCTGGGTAATCGGGACACCTTCCTACAATGAGCAGTTCTTC,CAWVIGTPSYNEQFF,-,-,TRBV30,TRBJ2-1
TGCAGCGTTGGGTTGGAGGACGAGCAGTACTTC,CSVGLEDEQYF,-,-,TRBV29-1,TRBJ2-7
TGCGCCAGCAGCTTGTTGGCCAGTCAACCTTCCTACGAGCAGTACTTC,CASSLLASQPSYEQYF,-,-,TRBV5-1,TRBJ2-7
TGTGCCAGCAGTTCCATCGGGACTTCATTCGGGGAGACCCAGTACTTC,CASSSIGTSFGETQYF,-,few,TRBV27,TRBJ2-5
TGTGCCAGCAGTTATAATAGCGGGAGCTCCTACGAGCAGTACTTC,CASSYNSGSSYEQYF,TRBD2,-,TRBV27,TRBJ2-7
TGTGCCAGCAGCTACGGACAGTTTAGCACAGATACGCAGTATTTT,CASSYGQFSTDTQYF,-,few,TRBV7-2,TRBJ2-3